Listed here is a single T cell receptor beta chain. This sample is drawn from a study of blood T cell repertoires in COVID-19. About the research overall: The samples span acute and convalescent COVID-19 from the United States, Italy and Spain. T cells, B-cell-depleted T cells, or PBMCs supplied cDNA or gDNA.

In the study's own analysis: Reference gene primer amplification yielded estimated nucleated cell counts. The repertoire was sequenced with immunoSEQ multiplex PCR; TCRdb's copy has only in-frame clones and lacks some. The V and J calls and clone size come from that table; D and trimming were worked out from the DNA. The profile shows over 110,000 clones, 81% of them singletons. Germline CDR1 is SGHRS and CDR2 is YFSETQ. The CDR3 length is 14 residues. V dropped 2 bases and J dropped 2 bases, with 10 bases sitting between them. Sequenced sample: peripheral blood. This chain uses TRBV5-1 with TRBJ1-1; D is undetermined. The TCR was taken from a human donor in a cohort sampled during active COVID-19. CDR3 amino acids: CASSFTWANTEAFF. In nucleotides, the CDR3 is TGCGCCAGCAGCTTTACATGGGCAAACACTGAAGCTTTCTTT. Full variable domain (outside the CDR3, taken from reference TRBV5-1 and TRBJ1-1): KAGVTQTPRYLIKTRGQQVTLSCSPISGHRSVSWYQQTPGQGLQFLFEYFSETQRNKGNFPGRFSGRQFSNSRSEMNVSTLELGDSALYLCASSFTWANTEAFFGQGTRLTVV.